The entry below describes one T cell receptor (beta chain). The protocol was immunoSEQ multiplex PCR, while the TCRdb copy is restricted to in-frame clones and leaves out a portion. There are fewer than 30,000 clones in the sample; approximately 80% occur only once, and 2.5% to 3% lies in the top ten. This sample was included in a study of PD-L1 blockade in urothelial cancer. Turning to the study itself: In the patient group, about 90% of the roughly 29 were males with bladder-origin urothelial cancer.

Time point in this sample: peripheral blood 6 weeks after treatment start. From germline, CDR1 is SGHVS and CDR2 FQNEAQ. This CDR3 is built from 16 residues. The V end was cut by 5 bases, the J end by 4 bases, with 18 bases between. The chain uses TRBV7-8 and TRBJ1-3; a weak D match, TRBD1 (6 bases). The sequences come from PBMCs, collected around atezolizumab (anti-PD-L1) treatment. This TCR was sampled from a man in his 70s with urothelial cancer. The CDR3 nucleotides are TGTGCCAGCAGCCCCTTAGTGGGTACAGGGGGAAACACCATATATTTT. Translated, it gives CASSPLVGTGGNTIYF.